This T cell receptor beta chain appears in the sequencing data of a study of CD8+CD57+ T cells in acquired aplastic anemia. Study context: The average for DNA from sorted CD4+ and CD8+ cells was about 3.3 ug. Read counts for CD4+ cells (from healthy donors) averaged roughly 11 million.

The TCR beta profiling, which covered VDJ combination and CDR3 sequence, was carried out using genomic DNA as the template. TCRdb ran MiXCR on the reads and lists one entry per CDR3 protein. Here the sample spans roughly 130,000 distinct CDR3 sequences, more than 40% being singletons. As for this clonotype: Its antigen is not identified.

There are 14 residues in the CDR3. Losses at the gene ends were 3 bases for V and 8 bases for J; bases not matched to a gene: 6. Per the germline V gene, CDR1 is DFQATT and CDR2 is SNEGSKA (reference sequence). Overall study findings and caveats: Comparison of patients with controls identified around 28 shared CD8+ CDR3 sequences.

The J gene is TRBJ1-6, the V gene TRBV20-1, with TRBD1 identical over 8 bases. Material: sorted CD4+, CD8+, or CD8+CD57+ T cells (not recorded which) from PBMCs. This sequence originates from a human donor in good health, serving as a control. The CDR3 protein is CSASSTGADSPLHF. CDR3 DNA: TGCAGTGCTAGCTCGACAGGGGCGGATTCACCCCTCCACTTT.